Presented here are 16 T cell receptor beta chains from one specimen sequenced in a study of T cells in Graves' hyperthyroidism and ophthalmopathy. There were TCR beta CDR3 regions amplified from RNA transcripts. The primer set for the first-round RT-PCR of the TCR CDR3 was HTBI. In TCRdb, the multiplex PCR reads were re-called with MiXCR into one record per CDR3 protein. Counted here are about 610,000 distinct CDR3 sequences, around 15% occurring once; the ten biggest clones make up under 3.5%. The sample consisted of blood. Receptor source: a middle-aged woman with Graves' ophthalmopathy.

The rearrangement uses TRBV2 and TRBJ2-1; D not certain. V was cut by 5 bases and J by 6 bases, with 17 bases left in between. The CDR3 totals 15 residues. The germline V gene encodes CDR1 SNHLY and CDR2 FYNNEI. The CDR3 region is CASSLSAYPGNEQFF. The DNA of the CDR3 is TGTGCCAGCAGTCTAAGCGCTTACCCGGGCAATGAGCAGTTCTTC.

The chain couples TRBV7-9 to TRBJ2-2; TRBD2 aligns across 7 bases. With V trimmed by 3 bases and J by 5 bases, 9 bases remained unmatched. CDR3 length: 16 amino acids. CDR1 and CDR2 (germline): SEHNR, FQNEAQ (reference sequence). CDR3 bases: TGTGCCAGCAGCTTGATGGGCGGGAGCGGTACCGGGGAGCTGTTTTTT. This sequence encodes CASSLMGGSGTGELFF.

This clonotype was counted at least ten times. As DNA, the CDR3 is TGTGCCAGCAGTGATTCCAGGGGAAGCAATCAGCCCCAGCATTTT. This sequence encodes CASSDSRGSNQPQHF. The chain employs TRBV2 and TRBJ1-5; D perhaps matches TRBD1 (6 bases). Per germline, CDR1 SNHLY and CDR2 FYNNEI. Between the trimmed V and J ends, which lost 3 bases and 1 base, there was a span of 10 bases. There are 15 residues in the CDR3.

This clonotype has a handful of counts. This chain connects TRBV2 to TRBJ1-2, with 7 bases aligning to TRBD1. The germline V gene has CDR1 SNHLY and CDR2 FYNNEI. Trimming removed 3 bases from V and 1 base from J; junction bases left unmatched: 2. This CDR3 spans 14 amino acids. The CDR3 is CASSDGTVNYGYTF. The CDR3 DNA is TGTGCCAGCAGTGATGGGACAGTTAACTATGGCTACACCTTC.

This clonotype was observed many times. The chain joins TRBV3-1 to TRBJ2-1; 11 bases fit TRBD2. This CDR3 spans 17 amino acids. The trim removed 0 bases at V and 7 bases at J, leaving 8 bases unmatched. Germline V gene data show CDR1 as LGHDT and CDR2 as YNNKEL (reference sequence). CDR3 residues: CASSQELPTSGGNEQFF. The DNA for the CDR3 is TGTGCCAGCAGCCAAGAACTCCCAACTAGCGGGGGTAATGAGCAGTTCTTC.

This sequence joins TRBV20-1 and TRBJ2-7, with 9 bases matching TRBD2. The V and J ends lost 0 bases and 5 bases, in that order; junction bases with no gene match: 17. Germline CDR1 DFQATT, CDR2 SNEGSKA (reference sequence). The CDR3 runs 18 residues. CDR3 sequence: CSARDVAGEASSGDEQYF. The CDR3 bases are TGCAGTGCTAGAGATGTAGCGGGAGAGGCGTCCTCAGGTGACGAGCAGTACTTC.

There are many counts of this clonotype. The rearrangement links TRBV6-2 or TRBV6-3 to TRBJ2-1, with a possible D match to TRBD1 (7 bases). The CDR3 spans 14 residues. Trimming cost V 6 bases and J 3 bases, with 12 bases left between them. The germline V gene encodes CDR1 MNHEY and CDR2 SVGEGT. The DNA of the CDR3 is TGTGCCAGCAGGACCAGGGGGGTCTACAATGAGCAGTTCTTC. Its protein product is CASRTRGVYNEQFF.

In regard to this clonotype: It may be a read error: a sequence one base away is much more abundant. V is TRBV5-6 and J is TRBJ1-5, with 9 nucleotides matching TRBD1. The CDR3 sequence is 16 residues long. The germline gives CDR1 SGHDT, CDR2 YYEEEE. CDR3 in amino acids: CASSGTGPYSNRPQHF. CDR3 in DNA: TGTGCCAGCAGCGGGACAGGGCCATATAGCAATCGGCCCCAGCATTTT.

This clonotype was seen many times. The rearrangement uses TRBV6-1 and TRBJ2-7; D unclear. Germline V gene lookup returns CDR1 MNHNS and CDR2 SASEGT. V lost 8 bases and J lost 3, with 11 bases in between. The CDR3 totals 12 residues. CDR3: CASGRPNYEQYF. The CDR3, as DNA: TGTGCCAGCGGCCGGCCAAACTACGAGCAGTACTTC.

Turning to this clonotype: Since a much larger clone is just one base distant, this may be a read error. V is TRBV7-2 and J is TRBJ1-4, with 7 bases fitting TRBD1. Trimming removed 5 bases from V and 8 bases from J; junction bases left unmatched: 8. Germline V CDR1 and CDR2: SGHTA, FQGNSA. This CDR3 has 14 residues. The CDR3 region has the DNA TGTGCCAGCAGCCCGACAGGGTCGGGGGAAAAACTGTTTTTT. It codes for CASSPTGSGEKLFF.

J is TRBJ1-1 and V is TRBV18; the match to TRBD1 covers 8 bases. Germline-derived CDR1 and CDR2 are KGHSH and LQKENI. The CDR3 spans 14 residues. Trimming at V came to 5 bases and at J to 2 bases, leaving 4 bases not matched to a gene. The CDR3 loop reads CASSDRGGNTEAFF. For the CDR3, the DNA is TGTGCCAGCTCAGACAGGGGTGGAAACACTGAAGCTTTCTTT.

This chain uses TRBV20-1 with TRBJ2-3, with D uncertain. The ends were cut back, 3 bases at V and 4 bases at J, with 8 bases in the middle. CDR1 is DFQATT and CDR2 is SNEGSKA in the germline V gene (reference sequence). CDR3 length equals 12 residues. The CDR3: CSARLQPDTQYF. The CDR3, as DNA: TGCAGTGCTAGGCTACAGCCAGATACGCAGTATTTT.

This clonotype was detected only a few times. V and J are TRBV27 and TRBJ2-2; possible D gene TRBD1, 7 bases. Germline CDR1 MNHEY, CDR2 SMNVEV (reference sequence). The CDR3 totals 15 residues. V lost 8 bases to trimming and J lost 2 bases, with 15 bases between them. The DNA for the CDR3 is TGTGCCAGCCGGAGGGACAGCGATAACACCGGGGAGCTGTTTTTT. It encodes CASRRDSDNTGELFF.

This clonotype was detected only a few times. This chain's CDR3 is CSASGAGVGDTQYF. The CDR3 bases are TGCAGTGCTAGCGGAGCGGGAGTGGGAGATACGCAGTATTTT. V and J are TRBV20-1 and TRBJ2-3, with 8 positions matching TRBD2. The CDR3 totals 14 residues. Germline CDR1 reads DFQATT; CDR2 reads SNEGSKA (reference sequence). With V trimmed by 3 bases and J by 5 bases, 7 bases remained unmatched.

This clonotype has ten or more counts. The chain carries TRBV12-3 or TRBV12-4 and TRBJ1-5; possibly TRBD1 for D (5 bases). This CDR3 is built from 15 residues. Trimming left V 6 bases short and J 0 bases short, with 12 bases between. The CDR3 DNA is TGTGCCAGCAGCCGGACAAGGTATAGCAATCAGCCCCAGCATTTT. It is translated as CASSRTRYSNQPQHF.

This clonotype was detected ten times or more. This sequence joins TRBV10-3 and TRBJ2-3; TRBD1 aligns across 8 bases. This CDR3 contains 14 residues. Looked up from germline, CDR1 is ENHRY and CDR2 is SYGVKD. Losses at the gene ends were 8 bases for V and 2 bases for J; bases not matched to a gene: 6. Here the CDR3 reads CAIRGTGNTDTQYF. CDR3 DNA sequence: TGTGCCATCCGTGGGACAGGTAACACAGATACGCAGTATTTT.